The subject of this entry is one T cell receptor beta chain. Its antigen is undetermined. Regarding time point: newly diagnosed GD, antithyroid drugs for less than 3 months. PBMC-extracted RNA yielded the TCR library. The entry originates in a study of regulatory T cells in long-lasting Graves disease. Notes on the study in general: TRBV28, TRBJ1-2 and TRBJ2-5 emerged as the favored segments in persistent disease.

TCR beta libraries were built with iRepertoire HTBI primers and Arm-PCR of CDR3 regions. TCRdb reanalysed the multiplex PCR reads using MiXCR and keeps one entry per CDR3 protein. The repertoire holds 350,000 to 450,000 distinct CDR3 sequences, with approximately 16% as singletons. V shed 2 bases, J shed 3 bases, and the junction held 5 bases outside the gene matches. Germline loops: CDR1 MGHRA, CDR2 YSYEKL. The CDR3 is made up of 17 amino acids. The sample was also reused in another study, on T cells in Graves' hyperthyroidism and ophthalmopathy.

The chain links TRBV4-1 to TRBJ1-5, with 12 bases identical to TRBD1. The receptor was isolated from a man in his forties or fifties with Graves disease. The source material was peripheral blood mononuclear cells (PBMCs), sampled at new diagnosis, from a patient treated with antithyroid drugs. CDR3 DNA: TGCGCCAGCAGCCAACAGGGACAGGGGGCATTCAATCAGCCCCAGCATTTT. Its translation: CASSQQGQGAFNQPQHF.